The 14 T cell receptor beta chains below all came from one sample that was sequenced in a study of blood T cell repertoires in COVID-19. The repertoire was sequenced with immunoSEQ multiplex PCR; TCRdb's copy has only in-frame clones and lacks some. The sample consists of 95,000 or so clones, roughly 81% of them appearing once. Sequencing was carried out using peripheral blood. These receptors all come from a man older than 75 with COVID-19, enrolled during active disease.

This chain connects TRBV7-3 to TRBJ2-6; unclear D gene. The CDR3 totals 16 residues. Looked up from germline, CDR1 is SGHTA and CDR2 is FQGTGA. V lost 5 bases and J lost 1, with 12 bases in between. The CDR3 DNA reads as TGTGCCAGCAGCCCTACCCTAGGATCTGGGGCCAACGTCCTGACTTTC. Translation gives CASSPTLGSGANVLTF.

Here the CDR3 reads CASSYSTGEGNTIYF. In nucleotides, the CDR3 is TGTGCCAGCAGTTACTCGACAGGGGAAGGAAACACCATATATTTT. This rearrangement joins TRBV5-8 to TRBJ1-3; TRBD1 agrees at 8 bases. The length of the CDR3 is 15 residues. Per germline, CDR1 SGHTS and CDR2 YDEGEE. V lost 5 bases to trimming and J lost 4 bases; unmatched junction nucleotides: 8.

This clone is judged medium-sized. CDR3 in DNA: TGTGCCTGGAGTCCTGGAGGAAGCTATGGCTACACCTTC. Protein product: CAWSPGGSYGYTF. V usage is TRBV30 and J usage is TRBJ1-2; D is uncertain. The germline V and J ends were trimmed by 2 bases and 4 bases, with 11 bases remaining between them. This CDR3 is built from 13 residues. In germline, CDR1 is GTSNPN, CDR2 SVGIG (reference sequence).

The chain has TRBV30 and TRBJ2-4; 13 positions agree with TRBD2. CDR1 and CDR2 (germline): GTSNPN, SVGIG (reference sequence). CDR3 length: 17 residues. V shed 0 bases, J shed 7 bases, and the junction held 9 bases outside the gene matches. The CDR3 reads CAWSVGRLAGGGNIQYF. In nucleotides, the CDR3 is TGTGCCTGGAGTGTGGGAAGACTAGCGGGAGGCGGGAACATTCAGTACTTC.

This clone showed up just once. Here the CDR3 DNA reads TGCGCCAGCAGCTTGGACAGGGGCACCGGGGAGCTGTTTTTT. Translating it yields CASSLDRGTGELFF. The chain recombines TRBV5-1 with TRBJ2-2; 7 nucleotides line up with TRBD1. With 0 bases clipped from V and 4 bases from J, the junction kept 0 bases outside the gene matches. The germline CDR1 and CDR2 sequences are SGHRS and YFSETQ. The CDR3 has 14 amino acids.

The J gene is TRBJ2-3, the V gene TRBV7-8; 8 nucleotides align to TRBD1. The CDR3 extends over 15 amino acids. V trimming: 2 bases; J trimming: 2 bases; junction bases outside the gene matches: 3. CDR1 and CDR2 from the germline V gene are SGHVS and FQNEAQ. The CDR3 loop is CASSLMQGATDTQYF. Here the CDR3 DNA reads TGTGCCAGCAGCTTAATGCAGGGGGCCACAGATACGCAGTATTTT.

The chain has TRBV5-5 and TRBJ1-5, with D hard to call. Germline-derived CDR1 and CDR2 are SGHKS and YYEKEE (reference sequence). This CDR3 is 16 amino acids long. V lost 1 base and J lost 0, with 11 bases in between. The CDR3 sequence: CASSLLPENSNQPQHF. CDR3 DNA: TGTGCCAGCAGCTTGCTTCCGGAGAATAGCAATCAGCCCCAGCATTTT.

V and J are TRBV7-9 and TRBJ2-1; 16 bases line up with TRBD2. J gave up 7 bases and V 5 bases, and 5 bases lay outside the gene matches. This CDR3 is 16 amino acids long. Germline assignment: CDR1 SEHNR and CDR2 FQNEAQ (reference sequence). CDR3 region: CASSPPGLAGGNEQFF. The DNA for the CDR3 is TGTGCCAGCAGCCCCCCGGGACTAGCGGGAGGGAATGAGCAGTTCTTC.

In nucleotides, the CDR3 is TGCGCCAGCAGCTCATCCGGGGGGCCGATAACCGGGGAGCTGTTTTTT. This encodes CASSSSGGPITGELFF. The chain recombines TRBV5-1 with TRBJ2-2; D is possibly TRBD2 (7 bases). This CDR3 comprises 16 residues. The V gene's germline CDR1 is SGHRS and CDR2 YFSETQ. The V end was cut by 3 bases, the J end by 5 bases, with 17 bases between. Supplemented by reference TRBV5-1 and TRBJ2-2, the full variable domain reads KAGVTQTPRYLIKTRGQQVTLSCSPISGHRSVSWYQQTPGQGLQFLFEYFSETQRNKGNFPGRFSGRQFSNSRSEMNVSTLELGDSALYLCASSSSGGPITGELFFGEGSRLTVL.

In the case of this clone: At one of its ends the junction is not consistent with the germline gene, which may arise from a read error. In the same sample, other DNA sequences code for this CDR3. CDR3: CASSESQGAPEAFF. In DNA form, the CDR3 reads TGCGCTAGCAGTGAGTCACAGGGGGCACCTGAAGCTTTCTTT. The chain couples TRBV10-1 to TRBJ1-1; 9 positions match TRBD1. Germline CDR1 reads WNHNN; CDR2 reads SYGVQD (reference sequence). The CDR3 spans 14 residues.

The V gene is TRBV7-8, the J gene TRBJ1-5; unclear D gene. Trimming removed 2 bases at V and 1 base at J, with 3 bases between. Germline-derived CDR1 and CDR2 are SGHVS and FQNEAQ. The CDR3 sequence is 13 residues long. The CDR3 loop is CASSLRSNQPQHF. The CDR3 DNA follows: TGTGCCAGCAGCTTACGGAGCAATCAGCCCCAGCATTTT.

This chain uses TRBV11-2 with TRBJ2-7; 7 nucleotides agree with TRBD1. The CDR3 loop spans 14 amino acids. After removal of 5 bases from V and 3 bases from J, the junction contained 7 bases not matched to a gene. Germline loops: CDR1 SGHAT, CDR2 FQNNGV. DNA of the CDR3: TGTGCCAGCAGCGGCGACAGGGTTAGCTACGAGCAGTACTTC. Amino acid sequence: CASSGDRVSYEQYF.

The chain carries TRBV11-2 and TRBJ2-5, with TRBD2 matching 13 bases. This CDR3 spans 19 amino acids. Trimming cost V 1 base and J 4 bases; bases outside gene matches: 12. Germline V CDR1 and CDR2: SGHAT, FQNNGV. CDR3 amino acids: CASSLVGLAGVGGGETQYF. As DNA, the CDR3 is TGTGCCAGCAGCTTAGTAGGACTAGCGGGAGTAGGGGGAGGAGAGACCCAGTACTTC.

The chain links TRBV10-1 to TRBJ2-7, with 10 bases matching TRBD1. Germline trimming cut 4 bases from V and 7 bases from J; bases unmatched to any gene: 10. CDR1 is WNHNN, CDR2 SYGVQD, per germline (reference sequence). The CDR3 has 15 residues. CDR3 in DNA: TGCGCCAGCAGTGCTCCGGGACAGGGGTTTGGGGAGCAGTACTTC. Translation: CASSAPGQGFGEQYF.